This T cell receptor beta chain was sequenced for a study of cytomegalovirus exposure and HLA in healthy donors. Libraries were prepared by immunoSEQ multiplex PCR; TCRdb keeps only in-frame clonotypes and omits some of them. This table holds roughly 130,000 clones, 75% to 90% found once. The sequence came from a woman aged 25 to 39 in good health and CMV-seropositive. The sequenced sample consisted of PBMCs.

Here the CDR3 reads CASSLAGSAGSPLHF. CDR3 in DNA: TGTGCCAGCAGCTTAGCAGGGTCGGCGGGATCACCCCTCCACTTT. The chain links TRBV7-6 to TRBJ1-6; no reliable D call. Germline V gene lookup returns CDR1 SGHVS and CDR2 FNYEAQ. The germline V and J ends were trimmed by 0 bases and 10 bases, with 13 bases remaining between them. The CDR3 sequence is 15 residues long.